These 15 T cell receptor beta chains were all obtained from the same sample, sequenced in a study of cytomegalovirus exposure and HLA in healthy donors. The primer mix had 60 Vbeta and 13 Jbeta primers. Here immunoSEQ multiplex PCR was the method, and the copy in TCRdb shows in-frame clones only, minus some. The table has 200,000 to 250,000 clones, more than 70% seen once; the top ten hold over 1%. The sample consisted of PBMCs. The receptors stem from a human donor in good health.

The chain links TRBV18 to TRBJ1-1, with D perhaps TRBD1 (6 bases). There are 15 residues in the CDR3. V was cut by 6 bases and J by 0 bases, with 14 bases left in between. In germline, CDR1 is KGHSH, CDR2 LQKENI. The CDR3 sequence is CASSRNRVMNTEAFF. Here the CDR3 DNA reads TGTGCCAGCTCGCGTAACAGGGTCATGAACACTGAAGCTTTCTTT.

V is TRBV5-6 and J is TRBJ2-7; D call uncertain. Germline V gene data show CDR1 as SGHDT and CDR2 as YYEEEE. Trimming removed 0 bases from V and 4 bases from J, with 5 bases in between. There are 12 residues in the CDR3. As DNA, the CDR3 is TGTGCCAGCAGCTTGGCGAGGTACGAGCAGTACTTC. It translates to CASSLARYEQYF.

The V gene is TRBV27, the J gene TRBJ2-7, with 8 positions matching TRBD1. V dropped 5 bases and J dropped 3; count of bases not matched to a gene: 0. This CDR3 is 12 amino acids long. Germline-derived CDR1 and CDR2 are MNHEY and SMNVEV (reference sequence). CDR3 sequence reads: CASSGQGYEQYF. As DNA, the CDR3 is TGTGCCAGCAGTGGACAGGGCTACGAGCAGTACTTC.

V is TRBV30 and J is TRBJ1-5; 11 bases are shared with TRBD1. CDR3 size: 15 residues. The trim removed 0 bases at V and 6 bases at J, leaving 4 bases unmatched. In germline, CDR1 is GTSNPN, CDR2 SVGIG (reference sequence). The CDR3 nucleotides are TGTGCCTGGAGTGTTCGGACAGGGGGCGGTCAGCCCCAGCATTTT. This translates into CAWSVRTGGGQPQHF.

J is TRBJ2-2 and V is TRBV7-3; D perhaps matches TRBD2 (6 bases). V lost 4 bases and J 9 bases, leaving 12 bases between the germline ends. The CDR3 contains 13 residues. Per germline, CDR1 SGHTA and CDR2 FQGTGA. CDR3 nucleotide sequence: TGTGCCAGCAGCTCAACTAGCTCCCGGGAGCTGTTTTTT. It translates to CASSSTSSRELFF. Full variable domain (remainder filled in from reference TRBV7-3 and TRBJ2-2): GAGVSQTPSNKVTEKGKYVELRCDPISGHTALYWYRQSLGQGPEFLIYFQGTGAADDSGLPNDRFFAVRPEGSVSTLKIQRTERGDSAVYLCASSSTSSRELFFGEGSRLTVL.

CDR3 bases: TGTGCCAGCAGCTTAGTTCCCTATCAGGGGAACACTGAAGCTTTCTTT. Residues: CASSLVPYQGNTEAFF. The J gene is TRBJ1-1, the V gene TRBV7-8; possibly TRBD1 for D (5 bases). Germline V lookup: CDR1 SGHVS, CDR2 FQNEAQ. The V end was cut by 1 base, the J end by 1 base, with 13 bases between. There are 16 residues in the CDR3.

The CDR3 DNA follows: TGTGCCAGCAGTGACCGGGCGGGAGACCTCCCCGAGCAGTACTTC. Translating it yields CASSDRAGDLPEQYF. The chain combines TRBV6-4 with TRBJ2-7; 7 nucleotides match TRBD2. Germline CDR1 is MRHNA and CDR2 is SNTAGT. The CDR3 runs to 15 residues. Trimming at V came to 2 bases and at J to 6 bases, leaving 10 bases not matched to a gene.

This clone has just a few counts. The V and J genes are TRBV7-9 and TRBJ2-7, with D possibly TRBD2 on 5 matching bases. CDR1 is SEHNR and CDR2 is FQNEAQ in the germline V gene (reference sequence). This CDR3 is built from 14 residues. Trimming took off 3 bases at V and 3 bases at J, with 12 bases between the two ends. CDR3 residues: CASSLAGLDYEQYF. DNA for the CDR3: TGTGCCAGCAGCTTGGCGGGTTTGGACTACGAGCAGTACTTC.

This clone was seen a few times. V is TRBV28 and J is TRBJ1-2, with TRBD1 matching 7 bases. The germline V gene encodes CDR1 MDHEN and CDR2 SYDVKM. With 6 bases clipped from V and 7 bases from J, the junction kept 8 bases outside the gene matches. The CDR3 runs to 13 residues. The CDR3 reads CASSDREHGGYTF. CDR3 sequence (DNA): TGTGCCAGCAGCGACAGGGAGCATGGTGGCTACACCTTC.

This rearrangement joins TRBV6-5 to TRBJ2-3, with D maybe TRBD1 (5 bases). The V gene's germline CDR1 is MNHEY and CDR2 SVGAGI. The CDR3 totals 15 residues. Trimming took 2 bases from V and 3 from J, leaving 12 bases between them. CDR3 sequence reads: CASSYPTASTDTQYF. In nucleotides, the CDR3 is TGTGCCAGCAGTTACCCGACAGCCTCGACAGATACGCAGTATTTT.

This clone was recorded only once. CDR3 residues: CASSLAAAGTGELFF. CDR3 bases: TGTGCCAGCAGCTTGGCGGCCGCGGGCACCGGGGAGCTGTTTTTT. The chain is built from TRBV5-4 and TRBJ2-2, with D perhaps TRBD2 (5 bases). The CDR3 covers 15 residues. Germline V gene data show CDR1 as SGHNT and CDR2 as YYREEE (reference sequence). V lost 0 bases to trimming and J lost 4 bases, with 10 bases between them.

This chain uses TRBV10-1 with TRBJ2-5; TRBD1 matches 7 bases. In germline, CDR1 is WNHNN, CDR2 SYGVQD (reference sequence). J gave up 5 bases and V 3 bases, and 6 bases lay outside the gene matches. This CDR3 has 14 amino acids. CDR3 sequence reads: CASSDPDRLETQYF. CDR3 in DNA: TGCGCCAGCAGTGATCCGGACAGGTTGGAGACCCAGTACTTC.

The V and J genes are TRBV30 and TRBJ2-7, with a possible D match to TRBD1 (5 bases). The CDR3 runs 14 residues. The germline V gene has CDR1 GTSNPN and CDR2 SVGIG (reference sequence). V lost 2 bases to trimming and J lost 0 bases, with 11 bases between them. Written as DNA, the CDR3 is TGTGCCTGGAGTACCACAGGAAGCTCCTACGAGCAGTACTTC. It is translated as CAWSTTGSSYEQYF.

The chain employs TRBV7-9 and TRBJ2-7, with a possible D match to TRBD2 (6 bases). The CDR3 consists of 16 residues. CDR1 is SEHNR and CDR2 is FQNEAQ in the germline V gene (reference sequence). Trimming removed 5 bases at V and 4 bases at J, with 21 bases between. In DNA form, the CDR3 reads TGTGCCAGCAGCAGCAGAGGAGGGACGCCTTCGTACGAGCAGTACTTC. It specifies CASSSRGGTPSYEQYF.

The V gene is TRBV5-1, the J gene TRBJ2-5; D may be TRBD1 (6 bases). The V and J ends lost 4 bases and 4 bases respectively, with 17 bases between them. The CDR3 sequence is 15 residues long. Per germline, CDR1 SGHRS and CDR2 YFSETQ. The CDR3 coding sequence is TGCGCCAGCAGCCCACAAGGGCAGGGGCCAGAGACCCAGTACTTC. Translation: CASSPQGQGPETQYF.